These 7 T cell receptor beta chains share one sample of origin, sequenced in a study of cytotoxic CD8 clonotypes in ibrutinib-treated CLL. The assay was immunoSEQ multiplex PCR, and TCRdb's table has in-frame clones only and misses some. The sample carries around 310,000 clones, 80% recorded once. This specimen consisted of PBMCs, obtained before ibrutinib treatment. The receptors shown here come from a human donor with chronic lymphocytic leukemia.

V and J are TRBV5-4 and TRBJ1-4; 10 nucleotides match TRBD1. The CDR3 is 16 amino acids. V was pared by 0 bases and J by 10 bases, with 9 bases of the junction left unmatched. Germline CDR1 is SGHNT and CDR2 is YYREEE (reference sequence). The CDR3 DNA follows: TGTGCCAGCAGCTTGGGGTTGACAGGGGGCAGTGGAAAACTGTTTTTT. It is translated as CASSLGLTGGSGKLFF. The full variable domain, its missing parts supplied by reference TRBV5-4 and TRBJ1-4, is ETGVTQSPTHLIKTRGQQVTLRCSSQSGHNTVSWYQQALGQGPQFIFQYYREEENGRGNFPPRFSGLQFPNYSSELNVNALELDDSALYLCASSLGLTGGSGKLFFGSGTQLSVL.

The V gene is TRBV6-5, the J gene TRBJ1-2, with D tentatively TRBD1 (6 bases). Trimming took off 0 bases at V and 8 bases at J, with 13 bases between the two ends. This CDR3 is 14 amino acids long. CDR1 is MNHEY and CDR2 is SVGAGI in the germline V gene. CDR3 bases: TGTGCCAGCAGTTACTCACGGGGGGCGCGAGGCTACACCTTC. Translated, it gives CASSYSRGARGYTF.

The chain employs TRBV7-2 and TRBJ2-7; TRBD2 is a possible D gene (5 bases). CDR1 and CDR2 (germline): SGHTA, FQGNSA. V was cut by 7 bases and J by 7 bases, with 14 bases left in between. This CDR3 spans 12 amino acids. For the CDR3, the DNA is TGTGCCAGCACCCAACCGGGATGGGAGCAGTACTTC. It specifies CASTQPGWEQYF.

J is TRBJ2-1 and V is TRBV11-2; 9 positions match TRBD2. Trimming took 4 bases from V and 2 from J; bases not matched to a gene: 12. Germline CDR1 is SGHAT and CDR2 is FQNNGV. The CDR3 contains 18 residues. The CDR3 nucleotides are TGTGCCAGCAGCTACCTAGCGGGAACTGTAAGGGCCTACAATGAGCAGTTCTTC. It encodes CASSYLAGTVRAYNEQFF.

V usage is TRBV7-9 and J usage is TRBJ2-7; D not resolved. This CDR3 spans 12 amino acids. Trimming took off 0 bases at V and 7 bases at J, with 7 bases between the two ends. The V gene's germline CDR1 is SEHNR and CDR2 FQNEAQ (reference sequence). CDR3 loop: CASSLAGFEQYF. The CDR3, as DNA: TGTGCCAGCAGCTTAGCGGGCTTTGAGCAGTACTTC.

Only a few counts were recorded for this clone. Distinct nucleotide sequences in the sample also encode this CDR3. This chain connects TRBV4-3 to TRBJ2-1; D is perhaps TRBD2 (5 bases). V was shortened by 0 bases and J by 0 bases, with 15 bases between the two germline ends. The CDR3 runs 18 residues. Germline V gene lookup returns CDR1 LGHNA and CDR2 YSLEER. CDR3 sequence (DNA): TGCGCCAGCAGCCAAGATCCCCGGGGAACGAGCTCCTACAATGAGCAGTTCTTC. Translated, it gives CASSQDPRGTSSYNEQFF.

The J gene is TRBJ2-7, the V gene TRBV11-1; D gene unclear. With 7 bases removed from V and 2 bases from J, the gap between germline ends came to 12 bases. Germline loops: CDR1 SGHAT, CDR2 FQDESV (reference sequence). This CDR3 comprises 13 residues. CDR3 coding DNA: TGTGCCAGCAAGGCCGTCGGAGCCTACGAGCAGTACTTC. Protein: CASKAVGAYEQYF.